This is a list of T cell receptor beta chains from one sample in a study of control samples from healthy donors and cancer patients. TCRdb's table, derived via immunoSEQ multiplex PCR, lists solely in-frame clones and lacks some. The sample holds 150,000 to 200,000 clones, around 92% seen once. The sample consisted of blood. Every receptor here comes from a woman in her thirties or forties in good health. CDR3s include the opening cysteine and the closing phenylalanine or tryptophan.

>TRBV10-2|TRBJ2-7
CASSGGRDGVVYEQYF
>TRBV13|TRBJ2-7
CASSPWVAGTAYEQYF
>TRBV3-1/TRBV3-2|TRBJ2-5
CASSRRGSGTETQYF
>TRBV6-5|TRBJ1-2
CASSYYPDSGYTF
>TRBV5-1|TRBJ2-2
CASSGPGLNTGELFF
>TRBV6-4|TRBJ1-4
CASTLPRTRGPTNEKLFF
>TRBV29-1|TRBJ1-2
CSVEFFGRGYTF
>TRBV10-2|TRBJ1-5
CASSEQGNNQPQHF
>TRBV4-1|TRBJ2-3
CASSQEGLAGGQDTQYF
>TRBV7-9|TRBJ1-2
CASSLVGQGDGYTF
>TRBV3-1/TRBV3-2|TRBJ2-3
CASSQELAGRSDTQYF
>TRBV19|TRBJ1-6
CASSISSANSPLHF
>TRBV28|TRBJ1-2
CASSSGQTYGYTF
>TRBV6-5|TRBJ1-2
CASSSGGREGYTF
>TRBV7-6|TRBJ1-3
CASTVGSGNTIYF
>TRBV19|TRBJ2-2
CASRSKGLAGATGELFF
>TRBV4-1|TRBJ1-5
CASSLSSTGMGQPQHF
>TRBV5-4|TRBJ2-7
CASSPSNDRSYEQYF
>TRBV20-1|TRBJ2-1
CSARDLNEQFF
>TRBV6-2/TRBV6-3|TRBJ1-1
CASSRTGSTEAFF
>TRBV11-2|TRBJ2-3
CASSSGTPRMRDTQYF
>TRBV14|TRBJ2-5
CASSQIRETQYF
>TRBV3-1/TRBV3-2|TRBJ1-2
CASSQEQGSYGYTF
>TRBV7-2|TRBJ2-7
CASSLGLSYEQYF
>TRBV27|TRBJ1-5
CASSLLQGSNQPQHF
>TRBV25-1|TRBJ1-4
CASSEWTGGAATNEKLFF
>TRBV18|TRBJ2-2
CASSQRTGVNGELFF
>TRBV7-9|TRBJ1-3
CASDKNTPSGNTIYF
>TRBV5-4|TRBJ2-7
CASSRVGEQYF
>TRBV12-3/TRBV12-4|TRBJ1-5
CASSFDTGQPQHF
>TRBV29-1|TRBJ2-1
CSVWVWDGLNYNEQFF
>TRBV20-1|TRBJ2-3
CSASGDIVFEDTQYF
>TRBV12-3/TRBV12-4|TRBJ2-3
CASSRYTDTQYF
>TRBV28|TRBJ1-5
CASSFPLGHQPQHF
>TRBV7-9|TRBJ2-3
CASSRSLGDSTDTQYF
>TRBV5-6|TRBJ1-1
CASSLAGTGVPEAFF
>TRBV7-9|TRBJ2-7
CASSLEGSSGEQYF
>TRBV15|TRBJ2-7
CATSPLQGSEQYF
>TRBV6-5|TRBJ1-1
CASSYLGRTMNTEAFF
>TRBV4-1|TRBJ2-1
CASSQLAGAANEQFF
>TRBV19|TRBJ1-4
CASSIDDELGEKLFF
>TRBV7-9|TRBJ1-4
CASSLGTDNEKLFF
>TRBV9|TRBJ1-1
CASSVGGSTVNTEAFF